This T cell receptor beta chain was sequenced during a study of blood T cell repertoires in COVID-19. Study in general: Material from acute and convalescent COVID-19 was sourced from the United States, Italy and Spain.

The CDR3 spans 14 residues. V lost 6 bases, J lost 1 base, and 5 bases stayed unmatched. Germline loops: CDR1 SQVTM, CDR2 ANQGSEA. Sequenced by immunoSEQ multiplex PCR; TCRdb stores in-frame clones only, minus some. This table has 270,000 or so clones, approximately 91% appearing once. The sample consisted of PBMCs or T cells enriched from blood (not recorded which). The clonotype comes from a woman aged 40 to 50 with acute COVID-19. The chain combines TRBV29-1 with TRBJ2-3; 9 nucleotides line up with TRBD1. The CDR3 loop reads CSVTTGGGTDTQYF. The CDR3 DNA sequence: TGCAGCGTCACGACAGGGGGGGGCACAGATACGCAGTATTTT.